These 29 T cell receptor beta chains were sequenced from one sample in a study of blood T cell repertoires in COVID-19. Measured with immunoSEQ multiplex PCR; TCRdb has only the in-frame clones, and not every one. The sample holds some 93,000 clones, approximately 86% seen once. Sequencing was performed on peripheral blood. The receptors were gathered from a man in his 60s with acute or convalescent COVID-19.

The gene calls are TRBV5-1 and TRBJ1-1, with D maybe TRBD1 (6 bases). V was cut by 0 bases and J by 5 bases, with 14 bases left in between. Looked up from germline, CDR1 is SGHRS and CDR2 is YFSETQ. This CDR3 contains 15 residues. The CDR3 DNA sequence: TGCGCCAGCAGCTTGGCCTTCGGGGGGCGGACTGAAGCTTTCTTT. This encodes CASSLAFGGRTEAFF.

The chain has TRBV3-1 (or the pseudogene TRBV3-2) and TRBJ2-1; 7 positions agree with TRBD2. Germline-derived CDR1 and CDR2 are LGHDT and YNNKEL (reference sequence). After removal of 0 bases from V and 8 bases from J, the junction contained 4 bases not matched to a gene. This CDR3 has 14 residues. This chain's CDR3 is CASSQDTLAHEQFF. CDR3 coding DNA: TGTGCCAGCAGCCAAGATACACTAGCGCATGAGCAGTTCTTC.

This rearrangement joins TRBV19 to TRBJ1-5, with a weak D call TRBD1 (6 bases). The length of the CDR3 is 14 residues. CDR1 is LNHDA and CDR2 is SQIVND in the germline V gene (reference sequence). Trimming stripped 3 bases from V and 4 bases from J, with 10 bases between. As DNA, the CDR3 is TGTGCCAGTAGTATGTCGGACAGAAATCAGCCCCAGCATTTT. Translated, it gives CASSMSDRNQPQHF.

The chain couples TRBV6-5 to TRBJ2-2; TRBD2 might be the D (6 bases). The V and J ends lost 4 bases and 2 bases respectively, with 11 bases between them. The CDR3 has 15 amino acids. Germline V gives CDR1 MNHEY, CDR2 SVGAGI. The CDR3 sequence is CASSSAGTNTGELFF. The CDR3 coding sequence is TGTGCCAGCAGTTCCGCCGGGACTAACACCGGGGAGCTGTTTTTT.

This chain uses TRBV27 with TRBJ1-4; the D is unclear. V shed 7 bases and J shed 11 bases, with 23 bases lying between them. Germline V gene data show CDR1 as MNHEY and CDR2 as SMNVEV (reference sequence). The CDR3 is 15 amino acids. The chain's CDR3 is CASTSFSDGRGKLFF. In DNA form, the CDR3 reads TGTGCCAGCACCTCGTTTTCCGATGGACGCGGGAAACTGTTTTTT.

The chain carries TRBV6-5 and TRBJ1-2; tentative D call: TRBD1 (6 bases). Germline assignment: CDR1 MNHEY and CDR2 SVGAGI. The CDR3 covers 14 residues. V lost 6 bases to trimming and J lost 4 bases, with 15 bases between them. Written as DNA, the CDR3 is TGTGCCAGCAGCGCTGTGGGGGCCACCTATGGCTACACCTTC. It codes for CASSAVGATYGYTF.

J is TRBJ2-3 and V is TRBV3-1 (or the pseudogene TRBV3-2), with 9 bases matching TRBD2. This CDR3 spans 16 amino acids. In germline, CDR1 is LGHDT, CDR2 YNNKEL (reference sequence). The V and J ends lost 7 bases and 5 bases, in that order; junction bases with no gene match: 13. CDR3 in DNA: TGTGCCAGCAAGACTACTCGCGGGGGGGCAAGAGATACGCAGTATTTT. Its protein is CASKTTRGGARDTQYF.

The chain carries TRBV9 and TRBJ2-3, with 8 bases that match TRBD2. V lost 2 bases to trimming and J lost 7 bases; unmatched junction nucleotides: 9. This CDR3 has 15 residues. Germline CDR1 and CDR2: SGDLS and YYNGEE. CDR3 nucleotides: TGTGCCAGCAGCGTTGGGGATAGCGGGGTAAATACGCAGTATTTT. Protein product: CASSVGDSGVNTQYF.

The chain carries TRBV6-5 and TRBJ1-1, with no clear D. Germline assignment: CDR1 MNHEY and CDR2 SVGAGI. CDR3 size: 13 residues. V dropped 0 bases and J dropped 11 bases, with 13 bases sitting between them. CDR3 bases: TGTGCCAGCAGTTACTCATCGGGGAACGGCGCTTTCTTT. Its translation is CASSYSSGNGAFF.

The chain links TRBV30 to TRBJ2-2; 7 bases agree with TRBD1. The V segment lost 0 bases and the J segment 4 bases; nucleotides outside the gene matches: 8. The CDR3 runs 16 residues. Germline CDR1 and CDR2: GTSNPN and SVGIG (reference sequence). CDR3 coding DNA: TGTGCCTGGAGTGTGGGGGACAGAGCATTCACCGGGGAGCTGTTTTTT. Amino acids: CAWSVGDRAFTGELFF.

This clone was seen a few times. This chain connects TRBV28 to TRBJ1-2, with 8 bases identical to TRBD1. CDR3 size: 17 residues. The germline gives CDR1 MDHEN, CDR2 SYDVKM. Losses at the gene ends were 3 bases for V and 7 bases for J; bases not matched to a gene: 16. The CDR3 sequence: CASSFMGQAGVAGGYTF. CDR3 in DNA: TGTGCCAGCAGTTTCATGGGACAGGCGGGGGTAGCCGGTGGCTACACCTTC.

The V and J genes are TRBV18 and TRBJ2-5; 7 positions agree with TRBD2. The CDR3 extends over 15 amino acids. With 5 bases clipped from V and 1 base from J, the junction kept 7 bases outside the gene matches. The V gene's germline CDR1 is KGHSH and CDR2 LQKENI. CDR3 protein: CASSSRTRGQETQYF. The DNA for the CDR3 is TGTGCCAGCTCATCCCGGACTAGGGGCCAAGAGACCCAGTACTTC.

This clone was seen only a few times. V and J are TRBV7-9 and TRBJ2-1; 9 bases are a match to TRBD1. Germline V gene data show CDR1 as SEHNR and CDR2 as FQNEAQ (reference sequence). The CDR3 covers 16 residues. The junction had 10 bases not matched to a gene; V was cut back by 5 bases and J by 5 bases. This CDR3 reads CASSTLWGQGDNEQFF. The DNA of the CDR3 is TGTGCCAGCAGCACCTTATGGGGACAGGGAGACAATGAGCAGTTCTTC. Full variable domain (rest looked up from reference TRBV7-9 and TRBJ2-1): DTGVSQNPRHKITKRGQNVTFRCDPISEHNRLYWYRQTLGQGPEFLTYFQNEAQLEKSRLLSDRFSAERPKGSFSTLEIQRTEQGDSAMYLCASSTLWGQGDNEQFFGPGTRLTVL.

The chain recombines TRBV27 with TRBJ1-3, with TRBD1 as a possible D gene (6 bases). Germline V CDR1 and CDR2: MNHEY, SMNVEV (reference sequence). V was shortened by 2 bases and J by 4 bases, with 9 bases between the two germline ends. This CDR3 is 14 amino acids long. The DNA of the CDR3 is TGTGCCAGCAGTTTAGTCGGACAGGGAAACACCATATATTTT. It yields the protein CASSLVGQGNTIYF.

The V gene is TRBV7-2, the J gene TRBJ2-3; 12 bases fit TRBD2. V was clipped by 5 bases and J by 4 bases; unmatched bases: 10. The CDR3 is made up of 17 amino acids. Germline V lookup: CDR1 SGHTA, CDR2 FQGNSA. The CDR3 is CASSLSTSGSYADTQYF. The CDR3 bases are TGTGCCAGCAGCCTTTCGACTAGCGGGAGCTATGCAGATACGCAGTATTTT.

The chain joins TRBV10-3 to TRBJ1-1; perhaps TRBD1 as D (6 bases). V was pared by 5 bases and J by 1 base, with 8 bases between. The CDR3 spans 13 residues. Looked up from germline, CDR1 is ENHRY and CDR2 is SYGVKD. CDR3 residues: CAISRTENTEAFF. The DNA of the CDR3 is TGTGCCATCAGTCGGACAGAGAACACTGAAGCTTTCTTT.

V gene TRBV2 combines with J gene TRBJ1-5; D possibly corresponds to TRBD1 (5 bases). CDR1 SNHLY and CDR2 FYNNEI come from the germline V gene. This CDR3 is built from 12 residues. Trimming cost V 6 bases and J 5 bases, with 8 bases left between them. CDR3 amino acids: CASRGEDQPQHF. CDR3 nucleotide sequence: TGTGCCAGCAGAGGGGAAGATCAGCCCCAGCATTTT.

The rearrangement joins TRBV2 to TRBJ2-3; TRBD2 aligns across 12 bases. The CDR3 is 16 amino acids. With 6 bases clipped from V and 5 bases from J, the junction kept 9 bases outside the gene matches. CDR1 is SNHLY, CDR2 FYNNEI, per germline. CDR3 in amino acids: CASRSRLAGVLDTQYF. The CDR3 DNA follows: TGTGCCAGCAGGTCTCGACTAGCGGGAGTGTTAGATACGCAGTATTTT. The full variable domain, in which reference TRBV2 and TRBJ2-3 provide the parts outside the CDR3, is EPEVTQTPSHQVTQMGQEVILRCVPISNHLYFYWYRQILGQKVEFLVSFYNNEISEKSEIFDDQFSVERPDGSNFTLKIRSTKLEDSAMYFCASRSRLAGVLDTQYFGPGTRLTVL.

The V gene is TRBV12-3 or TRBV12-4, the J gene TRBJ2-5; D is uncertain. CDR3 length equals 11 residues. Trimming left V 6 bases short and J 3 bases short, with 5 bases between. The CDR3 loop reads CASSREETQYF. For the CDR3, the DNA is TGTGCCAGCAGCCGAGAAGAGACCCAGTACTTC.

The chain uses TRBV6-5 and TRBJ1-1, with 9 bases matching TRBD1. This CDR3 spans 15 amino acids. The trim removed 5 bases at V and 5 bases at J, leaving 9 bases unmatched. CDR1 and CDR2 (germline): MNHEY, SVGAGI. CDR3 sequence (DNA): TGTGCCAGCAGTCAAAACAGGGGGCTGGTGACTGAAGCTTTCTTT. Residues: CASSQNRGLVTEAFF.

V is TRBV9 and J is TRBJ2-5; the D is unclear. V gave up 1 base and J gave up 0 bases, with 7 bases separating them. The CDR3 loop spans 14 amino acids. Germline CDR1 reads SGDLS; CDR2 reads YYNGEE. The CDR3 region has the DNA TGTGCCAGCAGCGTATATAGTAACCAAGAGACCCAGTACTTC. This encodes CASSVYSNQETQYF.

The chain links TRBV27 to TRBJ2-7; 9 nucleotides agree with TRBD2. Unmatched junction bases numbered 7, after V lost 7 bases and J lost 3 bases. CDR3 length equals 14 residues. CDR1 MNHEY and CDR2 SMNVEV come from the germline V gene (reference sequence). This chain's CDR3 is CASKSLTSGYEQYF. The DNA of the CDR3 is TGTGCCAGCAAGTCTCTGACTAGCGGCTACGAGCAGTACTTC.

This chain links TRBV5-1 with TRBJ2-1; unclear D gene. Germline lookup yields CDR1 SGHRS and CDR2 YFSETQ. This CDR3 comprises 13 residues. V lost 1 base to trimming and J lost 5 bases, with 7 bases between them. DNA of the CDR3: TGCGCCAGCAGCTTGAACCTAGACAATGAGCAGTTCTTC. Its protein product is CASSLNLDNEQFF.

The rearrangement joins TRBV30 to TRBJ1-1, with TRBD1 as a possible D gene (6 bases). Germline CDR1 reads GTSNPN; CDR2 reads SVGIG (reference sequence). This CDR3 is built from 14 residues. Trimming took off 1 base at V and 1 base at J, with 10 bases between the two ends. Here the CDR3 DNA reads TGTGCCTGGAGTGCGGACAGTACGAACACTGAAGCTTTCTTT. It yields the protein CAWSADSTNTEAFF.

The chain carries TRBV14 and TRBJ2-2; 11 nucleotides match TRBD2. Trimming cost V 2 bases and J 1 base; bases outside gene matches: 6. CDR3 length equals 18 residues. Germline V CDR1 and CDR2: SGHDN, FVKESK. DNA for the CDR3: TGTGCCAGCAGCCAACTCGGGACTAGCGGAAAGAACACCGGGGAGCTGTTTTTT. Translated: CASSQLGTSGKNTGELFF.

The rearrangement uses TRBV19 and TRBJ2-3, with D possibly being TRBD2 (5 bases). Trimming left V 4 bases short and J 12 bases short, with 14 bases between. The CDR3 has 12 amino acids. The V gene's germline CDR1 is LNHDA and CDR2 SQIVND (reference sequence). CDR3 DNA: TGTGCCAGTAGTACAGCGGCCCTCCCCCAGTATTTT. Translating it yields CASSTAALPQYF.

The gene calls are TRBV30 and TRBJ2-7; 12 bases agree with TRBD1. Germline CDR1 GTSNPN, CDR2 SVGIG (reference sequence). The CDR3 covers 13 residues. The junction had 2 bases not matched to a gene; V was cut back by 5 bases and J by 3 bases. The CDR3: CAWGTGGIYEQYF. DNA for the CDR3: TGTGCCTGGGGGACAGGGGGCATCTACGAGCAGTACTTC.

This clone was picked up one time. The chain joins TRBV15 to TRBJ1-3; D is perhaps TRBD1 (5 bases). The germline V gene has CDR1 LNHNV and CDR2 YYDKDF (reference sequence). The CDR3 consists of 13 residues. Deletions cut 1 base from V and 7 bases from J, with 8 bases between. This CDR3 reads CATSRVGGNTIYF. The CDR3 nucleotides are TGTGCCACCAGCAGAGTCGGGGGGAACACCATATATTTT.

The V gene is TRBV12-5, the J gene TRBJ1-5, with 7 bases lining up with TRBD1. The CDR3 has 16 amino acids. Germline CDR1 and CDR2: LGHNT and FRNRAP. V shed 0 bases and J 5 bases; nucleotides not matched to a gene: 7. CDR3 in DNA: TGTGCTAGTGGTTTGGTACACGGGACAGCTTATCAGCCCCAGCATTTT. Amino acids: CASGLVHGTAYQPQHF.